Following are 2 T cell receptor beta chains from one sample sequenced in a study of cytomegalovirus exposure and HLA in healthy donors. Sequenced by immunoSEQ multiplex PCR; TCRdb stores in-frame clones only, minus some. The profile shows roughly 120,000 clones, around 85% of them singletons. The sequencing sample was made of PBMCs. The receptors were sampled from a man between 18 and 35 years old in good health and CMV-seropositive.

V is TRBV19 and J is TRBJ2-1, with TRBD2 matching over 10 bases. The CDR3 runs 17 residues. Germline CDR1 reads LNHDA; CDR2 reads SQIVND (reference sequence). With 7 bases clipped from V and 2 bases from J, the junction kept 11 bases outside the gene matches. The CDR3: CASTEKLAGGPYNEQFF. CDR3 DNA: TGTGCCAGTACCGAGAAGTTAGCGGGGGGTCCCTACAATGAGCAGTTCTTC.

The chain employs TRBV18 and TRBJ2-7, with D perhaps matching TRBD1 (6 bases). From germline, CDR1 is KGHSH and CDR2 LQKENI. CDR3 size: 13 residues. The V end lost 6 bases, the J end lost 9 bases, and 18 bases lay between the germline ends. The CDR3 region is CASSDTGYRVQYF. The CDR3 nucleotides are TGTGCCAGCTCCGACACAGGGTATCGGGTGCAGTACTTC.